A selection of T cell receptor beta chains follows, all from one sample in a study of blood T cell repertoires in COVID-19. Data came from immunoSEQ multiplex PCR; TCRdb stores just in-frame clones and leaves some out. The profile shows under 150,000 clones, approximately 89% of them singletons. Sequences were obtained from peripheral blood. Every receptor here comes from a woman in her sixties or seventies with COVID-19, enrolled during active disease. Each CDR3 is given with its conserved first and last residue. The order of the fields is J gene, V gene, D gene, clone size, CDR3 DNA, CDR3 protein. D genes are given only for firm matches. Clone size is stated in some rows and not others, as once, few, many or a class when expanded.

TRBJ1-5,TRBV7-4,-,-,TGTGCCAGCAGCCGACAGCTAAATCAGCCCCAGCATTTT,CASSRQLNQPQHF
TRBJ2-7,TRBV4-1,-,-,TGCGCCAGCAGCCAAGGGACAGAATCAACCTACGAGCAGTACTTC,CASSQGTESTYEQYF
TRBJ2-2,TRBV27,TRBD1,-,TGTGCCAGCTGGGACAGGGCGATCACCGGGGAGCTGTTTTTT,CASWDRAITGELFF
TRBJ1-1,TRBV6-5,TRBD1,-,TGTGCCAGCAGTCCCGGGACAGCCTTTTCTGAAGCTTTCTTT,CASSPGTAFSEAFF
TRBJ1-3,TRBV19,TRBD1,-,TGTGCCAGTTCCGGGACAGGGGGGACCATATCTGGAAACACCATATATTTT,CASSGTGGTISGNTIYF
TRBJ1-5,TRBV18,-,-,TGTGCCAGCTCGGCAGGCGACAATCAGCCCCAGCATTTT,CASSAGDNQPQHF
TRBJ1-1,TRBV5-1,TRBD1,-,TGCGCCAGCAGCTTGGCCCCCCAGGGGGTACGCGCTGAAGCTTTCTTT,CASSLAPQGVRAEAFF
TRBJ1-4,TRBV5-5,TRBD1,once,TGTGCCAGCAGCCCCAGGTTGGGGACAGGGGATGAAAAACTGTTTTTT,CASSPRLGTGDEKLFF
TRBJ2-3,TRBV7-2,-,-,TGTGCCAGCAGCTTAGGGGCCACAGATACGCAGTATTTT,CASSLGATDTQYF
TRBJ2-7,TRBV7-9,-,once,TGTGCCAGCAGCATTTTAGCGGAAGAGCAGTACTTC,CASSILAEEQYF
TRBJ2-7,TRBV18,-,-,TGTGCCAGCTCACCACCGGAGGGGACCTACGAGCAGTACTTC,CASSPPEGTYEQYF
TRBJ1-1,TRBV9,-,-,TGTGCCAGCAGCAACAGGAACACTGAAGCTTTCTTT,CASSNRNTEAFF
TRBJ1-6,TRBV5-1,TRBD1,-,TGCGCCAGCAAAGGACAGGGGAATTCACCCCTCCACTTT,CASKGQGNSPLHF
TRBJ1-5,TRBV11-2,TRBD1,-,TGTGCCAGCAGCGTCGACAGGGGGGACTGGCAGCCCCAGCATTTT,CASSVDRGDWQPQHF
TRBJ2-7,TRBV6-4,-,-,TGTGCCAGCAGTGATAGATACGAGCAGTACTTC,CASSDRYEQYF
TRBJ1-6,TRBV19,TRBD1,-,TGTGCCAGTAGTAACAGGGGCAATTCACCCCTCCACTTT,CASSNRGNSPLHF
TRBJ2-3,TRBV7-9,-,-,TGTGCCAGCAGCAATCAACTAGATACGCAGTATTTT,CASSNQLDTQYF
TRBJ2-1,TRBV21-1,-,-,TGTGCCAGCAAGAGGGGGGGGAACGGGAAAACCGACAATGAGCAGTTCTTC,CASKRGGNGKTDNEQFF
TRBJ1-2,TRBV11-2,TRBD1,few,TGTGCCAGCAGCTTAGGACAGGGCTACTATGGCTACACCTTC,CASSLGQGYYGYTF
TRBJ2-2,TRBV11-3,-,-,TGTGCCAGCAGCTTAGATCGGGTGGGAGCGAACACCGGGGAGCTGTTTTTT,CASSLDRVGANTGELFF
TRBJ2-5,TRBV21-1,-,-,TGTGCCAGCAGCCCGCGTCCGGGACAGGGGAGTCTGGGAGAGACCCAGTACTTC,CASSPRPGQGSLGETQYF
TRBJ2-7,TRBV18,TRBD1,-,TGTGCCAGCTCACCCGGGACAGGGGACTACGAGCAGTACTTC,CASSPGTGDYEQYF
TRBJ1-1,TRBV7-9,-,-,TGTGCCAGCAGCTCGCCATCGGGAGCTTTCTTT,CASSSPSGAFF